The following is a TCR beta chain sequence with its context. The source of the sample is a study of blood T cell repertoires in COVID-19. Repertoires were generated with immunoSEQ multiplex PCR, while TCRdb's copy carries only in-frame clones and drops some. The sample consists of some 200,000 clones, about 90% of them appearing once. Sequenced material: PBMCs or T cells enriched from blood (not recorded which). The source is a woman aged 45-65 years in a cohort exposed to, infected with or recovered from COVID-19 (not recorded which).

CDR3 in amino acids: CAWSGRLAGANEQFF. The CDR3 bases are TGTGCCTGGAGTGGCAGACTAGCGGGGGCTAATGAGCAGTTCTTC. V is TRBV30 and J is TRBJ2-1; 12 positions agree with TRBD2. Losses at the gene ends were 1 base for V and 7 bases for J; bases not matched to a gene: 5. The CDR3 length is 15 residues. Germline V gives CDR1 GTSNPN, CDR2 SVGIG (reference sequence).